Listed below are T cell receptor beta chains from one sample, sequenced in a study of STAT3 mutations in large granular lymphocyte leukemia. Clones were sequenced by immunoSEQ multiplex PCR, and TCRdb holds only the in-frame ones, with some missing. The repertoire includes 30,000 to 40,000 clones, around 85% of them detected once, and more than 9.5% sits in the top ten. Sequencing input: peripheral blood mononuclear cells. The receptors come from a man aged 55 to 69 with T-cell large granular lymphocyte leukemia. Some clones in this sample may be carry-over from other donors' samples. Each CDR3 is given without its conserved first and last residue. D genes are given only for firm matches.

>TRBJ2-7|TRBD1|TRBV4-2
ASSRDRGDYEQY
>TRBJ2-7|TRBD2|TRBV29-1
SVVKPGLAGEQY
>TRBJ1-4|TRBD1|TRBV7-2
ASSSGGRPNEKLF
>TRBJ2-3|TRBD2|TRBV29-1
SAGWGSGTSDTQY
>TRBJ2-1|TRBD2|TRBV7-9
ASSSTGTSGRNEQF
>TRBJ1-1|TRBD1|TRBV4-1
ASSMDRSNTEAF
>TRBJ2-2|NA|TRBV11-2
ASSPPNRYGELF
>TRBJ1-6|NA|TRBV4-1
ASSQEGTSRGSPLH
>TRBJ2-1|NA|TRBV5-4
ASSLGSFRDEQF
>TRBJ2-2|TRBD2|TRBV30
AWSSGTSGTGELF
>TRBJ2-2|NA|TRBV7-3
ASSLEVGELF
>TRBJ1-1|NA|TRBV18
ASSDLPNTEAF
>TRBJ1-4|NA|TRBV28
ASSDPARLF
>TRBJ2-3|NA|TRBV5-1
ASSLGLTSTDTQY
>TRBJ2-1|NA|TRBV7-9
ASSPLSREQF
>TRBJ1-6|NA|TRBV27
ASSFSQAPLH
>TRBJ1-1|TRBD1|TRBV7-8
ASSLGTGVVF
>TRBJ1-3|NA|TRBV5-1
ASRQNSGNTIY
>TRBJ2-1|NA|TRBV27
ASSLRARALSYNEQF
>TRBJ2-1|TRBD2|TRBV6-4
ASSDGSGRAKDYNEQF
>TRBJ2-3|TRBD2|TRBV19
ASSIPLAGTSAPDTQY
>TRBJ1-1|TRBD1|TRBV5-1
ASSLGTDRANTEAF
>TRBJ1-1|TRBD1|TRBV6-5
ASSITTGGTEAF
>TRBJ2-7|TRBD1|TRBV27
ASSRDRVYEQY
>TRBJ2-7|TRBD1|TRBV4-1
ASSQGVRDRGNEQY
>TRBJ1-2|TRBD1|TRBV6-5
ASSPVEGQGWYT
>TRBJ2-7|TRBD1|TRBV10-3
AISGGPGTEANEQY
>TRBJ2-1|NA|TRBV29-1
SVDSSKANEQF
>TRBJ2-5|NA|TRBV19
ASIGGGGETQY
>TRBJ2-3|TRBD2|TRBV4-3
ASSQEIGLAGTDTQY
>TRBJ2-2|NA|TRBV28
ASSYSLHDTGELF
>TRBJ1-4|NA|TRBV14
ASSQDGASNEKLF
>TRBJ2-1|TRBD2|TRBV29-1
SVAGTSGRGDEQF
>TRBJ1-1|NA|TRBV29-1
SVARASWDTEAF